The rows below give T cell receptor beta chains drawn from one sample of a study of blood T cell repertoires in COVID-19. TCRdb's table, derived via immunoSEQ multiplex PCR, lists solely in-frame clones and lacks some. The sample lists a few hundred thousand clones, about 86% occurring once. Specimen: PBMCs or T cells enriched from blood (not recorded which). These receptors were taken from a woman aged 40 to 50 with acute COVID-19. Both conserved end residues are part of each CDR3. The order of the fields is D gene, clone size, J gene, V gene, CDR3 length, CDR3 protein, CDR3 DNA. D genes are given only for firm matches. The listing skips clone size in some rows; elsewhere it reads once, few, many or a size class.

>TRBD1|.|TRBJ1-5|TRBV28|15
CASRTRTGLNQPQHF
TGTGCCAGCAGGACGAGGACAGGGCTCAATCAGCCCCAGCATTTT
>TRBD1|.|TRBJ2-1|TRBV6-5|15
CASSKQGRQYNEQFF
TGTGCCAGCAGCAAACAGGGGCGGCAGTACAATGAGCAGTTCTTC
>.|.|TRBJ1-2|TRBV28|14
CASSLSPTVYGYTF
TGTGCCAGCAGTTTATCCCCGACAGTCTATGGCTACACCTTC
>TRBD2|.|TRBJ2-7|TRBV9|19
CASSAPGLAGVIPRCEQYF
TGTGCCAGCAGCGCCCCCGGACTAGCGGGAGTGATTCCCCGGTGCGAGCAGTACTTC
>.|.|TRBJ1-2|TRBV12-3/TRBV12-4|13
CASSLVARYGYTF
TGTGCCAGCAGCCTAGTGGCCCGCTATGGCTACACCTTC
>.|once|TRBJ2-2|TRBV2|15
CASSAGSKRAGELFF
TGTGCCAGCAGTGCCGGGAGTAAGAGGGCCGGGGAGCTGTTTTTT
>TRBD2|.|TRBJ2-1|TRBV5-1|14
CASSPIAGVDEQFF
TGCGCCAGCAGCCCAATAGCGGGAGTGGATGAGCAGTTCTTC
>TRBD1|.|TRBJ1-1|TRBV7-9|12
CASTRTGEEAFF
TGTGCCAGCACCCGGACAGGGGAAGAAGCTTTCTTT
>TRBD2|.|TRBJ2-1|TRBV6-2/TRBV6-3|16
CASSTRTSGSYNEQFF
TGTGCCAGCAGCACGCGGACTAGCGGCTCCTACAATGAGCAGTTCTTC
>.|.|TRBJ1-4|TRBV12-3/TRBV12-4|11
CASSREEKLFF
TGTGCCAGCAGTCGGGAGGAAAAACTGTTTTTT
>.|.|TRBJ2-7|TRBV11-3|11
CASSFRGEQYF
TGTGCCAGCAGCTTTCGGGGGGAGCAGTACTTC
>.|.|TRBJ1-1|TRBV7-7|12
CASSLGPVEAFF
TGTGCCAGCAGCTTAGGGCCAGTTGAAGCTTTCTTT
>.|.|TRBJ2-5|TRBV9|16
CASSVGRWSQRETQYF
TGTGCCAGCAGCGTAGGAAGATGGTCACAGCGGGAGACCCAGTACTTC
>.|.|TRBJ1-1|TRBV24-1|13
CATSDPLGGKAFF
TGTGCCACCAGTGACCCTTTGGGGGGGAAGGCTTTCTTT
>TRBD2|.|TRBJ2-7|TRBV7-8|18
CASSYGLAGGTTPYEQYF
TGTGCCAGCAGCTACGGACTAGCGGGAGGGACTACCCCCTACGAGCAGTACTTC
>.|.|TRBJ1-1|TRBV18|15
CASSPPGTTNTEAFF
TGTGCCAGCTCACCACCGGGGACAACGAACACTGAAGCTTTCTTT
>.|.|TRBJ1-5|TRBV14|17
CASSQDNFRTGNQPQHF
TGTGCCAGCAGCCAAGATAATTTTCGTACAGGCAATCAGCCCCAGCATTTT
>TRBD2|.|TRBJ2-3|TRBV24-1|18
CATSDPPLAGGPADTQYF
TGTGCCACCAGTGACCCCCCCCTAGCGGGAGGGCCGGCCGATACGCAGTATTTT
>TRBD2|few|TRBJ2-7|TRBV28|15
CASSLSGRVLYEQYF
TGTGCCAGCAGCCTTAGCGGGAGGGTCCTCTACGAGCAGTACTTC
>.|once|TRBJ1-2|TRBV20-1|11
CSAKTVYGYTF
TGCAGTGCCAAGACAGTCTATGGCTACACCTTC
>TRBD2|once|TRBJ2-1|TRBV30|12
CAWSMGGVEQFF
TGTGCCTGGAGTATGGGGGGGGTCGAGCAGTTCTTC
>.|.|TRBJ2-3|TRBV29-1|14
CSLGRGLSTDTQYF
TGCAGCCTCGGGAGAGGGCTGAGCACAGATACGCAGTATTTT
>TRBD1|.|TRBJ1-1|TRBV16|15
CASSLTGAPDTEAFF
TGTGCCAGCAGCCTTACAGGGGCTCCTGACACTGAAGCTTTCTTT
>TRBD2|.|TRBJ2-1|TRBV7-2|13
CASSLGLANEQFF
TGTGCCAGCAGCTTAGGACTAGCGAATGAGCAGTTCTTC
>TRBD1|.|TRBJ1-4|TRBV28|14
CASSSTGLDEKLFF
TGTGCCAGCAGTTCGACAGGGCTCGATGAAAAACTGTTTTTT
>TRBD1|.|TRBJ2-1|TRBV11-3|15
CASSTGTAAYNEQFF
TGTGCCAGCAGCACCGGGACAGCCGCCTACAATGAGCAGTTCTTC
>.|.|TRBJ1-5|TRBV12-3/TRBV12-4|13
CASSDGANKPQHF
TGTGCCAGCAGTGATGGGGCGAATAAGCCCCAGCATTTT
>.|.|TRBJ2-7|TRBV4-3|13
CASSQEFGGEQYF
TGCGCCAGCAGCCAAGAGTTCGGAGGCGAGCAGTACTTC
>TRBD1|.|TRBJ2-7|TRBV19|15
CASKWSGQGGHEQYF
TGTGCCAGTAAGTGGTCGGGACAGGGCGGCCACGAGCAGTACTTC
>.|.|TRBJ2-1|TRBV11-2|13
CASSLDYRGEQFF
TGTGCCAGCAGCTTGGACTATAGAGGTGAGCAGTTCTTC
>TRBD1|.|TRBJ2-5|TRBV29-1|15
CSVEWDRGELETQYF
TGCAGCGTTGAGTGGGACAGGGGGGAATTAGAGACCCAGTACTTC
>.|.|TRBJ1-2|TRBV30|13
CAWSGPGVYGYTF
TGTGCCTGGAGTGGCCCGGGGGTCTATGGCTACACCTTC
>TRBD1|few|TRBJ2-5|TRBV18|15
CASSRGTGAGETQYF
TGTGCCAGCTCACGAGGGACAGGGGCTGGGGAGACCCAGTACTTC
>TRBD2|.|TRBJ2-2|TRBV28|16
CASSPPGSGVVGELFF
TGTGCCAGCAGTCCCCCGGGTAGCGGGGTGGTCGGGGAGCTGTTTTTT
>TRBD2|once|TRBJ2-1|TRBV5-1|16
CASSLTSGSHYNEQFF
TGCGCCAGCAGCTTGACTAGCGGGAGTCATTACAATGAGCAGTTCTTC
>.|.|TRBJ1-2|TRBV9|15
CASSVVLGGDYGYTF
TGTGCCAGCAGCGTAGTCCTCGGGGGGGACTATGGCTACACCTTC
>.|.|TRBJ2-1|TRBV19|14
CASNDRRQSNEQFF
TGTGCCAGTAATGACAGGAGGCAAAGCAATGAGCAGTTCTTC
>TRBD2|once|TRBJ2-1|TRBV24-1|17
CATSGSSGRPLNNEQFF
TGTGCCACCAGTGGTTCTAGCGGGAGGCCCCTAAACAATGAGCAGTTCTTC
>.|.|TRBJ2-1|TRBV5-5|14
CASSLLPQNNEQFF
TGTGCCAGCAGCTTGCTTCCACAGAACAATGAGCAGTTCTTC
>.|.|TRBJ2-3|TRBV20-1|14
CSASPRQVTDTQYF
TGCAGTGCTAGTCCGCGGCAAGTCACAGATACGCAGTATTTT
>.|.|TRBJ2-1|TRBV4-1|18
CASSQVDLGFSSYNEQFF
TGCGCCAGCAGCCAAGTCGATCTAGGCTTCAGCTCCTACAATGAGCAGTTCTTC
>.|.|TRBJ2-2|TRBV11-2|16
CASSPPRDTDRGELFF
TGTGCCAGCAGCCCACCCCGGGACACTGATAGGGGGGAGCTGTTTTTT
>TRBD2|.|TRBJ2-7|TRBV28|14
CATTLAGSPYEQYF
TGTGCCACAACCCTAGCGGGTTCCCCCTACGAGCAGTACTTC
>.|.|TRBJ2-1|TRBV15|13
CATSSRGGIEQFF
TGTGCCACCAGCAGCCGTGGGGGGATTGAGCAGTTCTTC
>TRBD2|.|TRBJ2-3|TRBV27|18
CASSNSAGVGYRTDTQYF
TGTGCCAGCAGTAACTCAGCGGGAGTGGGTTATCGCACAGATACGCAGTATTTT
>TRBD2|.|TRBJ2-7|TRBV7-8|14
CASSPGLREGEQYF
TGTGCCAGCAGCCCCGGGCTAAGGGAGGGCGAGCAGTACTTC
>TRBD2|.|TRBJ2-1|TRBV24-1|18
CATSDTPGLAGGYNEQFF
TGTGCCACCAGTGATACACCGGGACTAGCGGGGGGGTACAATGAGCAGTTCTTC
>.|.|TRBJ1-1|TRBV27|13
CASSLSGGAEAFF
TGTGCCAGCAGTTTAAGTGGGGGCGCTGAAGCTTTCTTT
>TRBD2|.|TRBJ2-3|TRBV7-9|15
CASSLETGRSDTQYF
TGTGCCAGCAGCTTAGAAACCGGGAGGTCAGATACGCAGTATTTT
>TRBD2|.|TRBJ2-1|TRBV28|16
CASSLWVLAWYNEQFF
TGTGCCAGCAGTTTATGGGTACTAGCGTGGTACAATGAGCAGTTCTTC
>TRBD1|.|TRBJ2-4|TRBV27|14
CASSSQTGTDIQYF
TGTGCCAGCAGTTCCCAAACCGGGACAGACATTCAGTACTTC
>.|.|TRBJ2-1|TRBV7-2|15
CASSYRDTSYNEQFF
TGTGCCAGCAGCTACCGGGACACCTCCTACAATGAGCAGTTCTTC
>.|once|TRBJ2-6|TRBV5-1|13
CASSLLGTDVLTF
TGCGCCAGCAGCTTATTGGGCACCGACGTCCTGACTTTC
>TRBD1|few|TRBJ1-1|TRBV6-5|14
CASRPRGLRAEAFF
TGTGCCAGCAGACCCAGGGGGCTTCGGGCTGAAGCTTTCTTT
>TRBD2|.|TRBJ2-7|TRBV18|14
CASSPAGGRNEQYF
TGTGCCAGCTCACCAGCGGGGGGTCGGAACGAGCAGTACTTC
>TRBD2|.|TRBJ2-1|TRBV28|16
CASSPAGVGSYNEQFF
TGTGCCAGCAGCCCAGCGGGAGTCGGCTCCTACAATGAGCAGTTCTTC
>.|.|TRBJ2-1|TRBV29-1|11
CSVDPDNEQFF
TGCAGCGTTGATCCCGACAATGAGCAGTTCTTC